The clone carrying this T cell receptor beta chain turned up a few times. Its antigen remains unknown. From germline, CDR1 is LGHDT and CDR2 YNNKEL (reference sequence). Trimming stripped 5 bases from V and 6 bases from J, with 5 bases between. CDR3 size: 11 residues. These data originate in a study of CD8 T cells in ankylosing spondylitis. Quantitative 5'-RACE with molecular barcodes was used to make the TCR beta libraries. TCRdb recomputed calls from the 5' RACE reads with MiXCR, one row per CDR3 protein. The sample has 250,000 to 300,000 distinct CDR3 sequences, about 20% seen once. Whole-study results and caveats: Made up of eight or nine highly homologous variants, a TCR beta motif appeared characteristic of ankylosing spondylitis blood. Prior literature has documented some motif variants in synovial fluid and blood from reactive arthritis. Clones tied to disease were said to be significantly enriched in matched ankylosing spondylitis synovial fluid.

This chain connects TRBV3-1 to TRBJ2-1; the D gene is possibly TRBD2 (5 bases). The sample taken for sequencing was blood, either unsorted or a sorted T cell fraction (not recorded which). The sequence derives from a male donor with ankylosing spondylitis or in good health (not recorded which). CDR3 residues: CASSTSNEQFF. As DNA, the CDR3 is TGTGCCAGCAGCACTAGCAATGAGCAGTTCTTC.